These 2 T cell receptor beta chains were all obtained from the same sample, sequenced in a study of T cells in Graves' hyperthyroidism and ophthalmopathy. RNA transcripts served as the template for amplifying TCR beta CDR3 regions. A first-round RT-PCR of the TCR CDR3 used the HTBI primer set. TCRdb itself ran the multiplex PCR reads through MiXCR, one entry per CDR3 protein. The sample records about 600,000 distinct CDR3 sequences, approximately 15% being singletons. The sequenced material came from blood. These receptors were taken from a woman under 30 with Graves' ophthalmopathy.

This clonotype was counted at least ten times. CDR3 in amino acids: CASSPPELAKNIQYF. The CDR3 region has the DNA TGTGCCAGCTCACCACCAGAACTAGCCAAAAACATTCAGTACTTC. This rearrangement joins TRBV18 to TRBJ2-4; D unresolved. Trimming cost V 0 bases and J 0 bases, with 6 bases left between them. This CDR3 region has 15 residues. In germline, CDR1 is KGHSH, CDR2 LQKENI.

This clonotype was counted many times. The V call is TRBV6-1, the J call TRBJ1-5; tentative D call: TRBD1 (5 bases). The germline gives CDR1 MNHNS, CDR2 SASEGT. The CDR3 consists of 14 residues. The V end was cut by 6 bases, the J end by 7 bases, with 16 bases between. The CDR3 spells CASRGLAGRQPQHF. The CDR3 coding sequence is TGTGCCAGCAGGGGGTTGGCAGGGCGACAGCCCCAGCATTTT.